This T cell receptor beta chain was recorded in a study of blood T cell repertoires in COVID-19. On the study more broadly: In each case, the material was cDNA or gDNA derived from T cells, B-cell-depleted T cells, or PBMCs.

This clone was found once. The V gene's germline CDR1 is LGHNA and CDR2 YNFKEQ. CDR3 size: 13 residues. The V end was cut by 0 bases, the J end by 2 bases, with 5 bases between. The repertoire was sequenced with immunoSEQ multiplex PCR; TCRdb's copy has only in-frame clones and lacks some. This sample has 310,000 or so clones, with 65% to 85% found just once. The sequencing sample was made of peripheral blood. The chain joins TRBV4-2 to TRBJ2-7, with unresolved D. The origin of this receptor is a woman between 50 and 59 years old with acute or convalescent COVID-19. CDR3 sequence (DNA): TGTGCCAGCAGCCAAGACCTAGCCTACGAGCAGTACTTC. It translates to CASSQDLAYEQYF.